This T cell receptor beta chain was observed in a study of cytomegalovirus exposure and HLA in healthy donors listed by TCRdb under 2017. Context from the whole study: The 666 repertoires of the first cohort and the 120 validation repertoires were produced on the same platform, according to a later analysis. The study aimed to test whether signatures of past pathogen exposure could be identified by cataloging public T cell receptors. Besides the first cohort of approximately 710 subjects, a separate validation cohort made up of 120 different subjects was used. To predict cytomegalovirus infection status, the study brought together high-throughput TCR immunosequencing, statistical association of individual TCRs with disease status, and machine learning.

Comment on this clone: The antigen this receptor binds is unknown. Base quality data are lacking; no much larger clone is found one base away.

Findings and caveats that apply to the study as a whole: All 120 or so repertoires were used to score co-occurrence in the validation cohort in a later analysis, because that analysis had no HLA typing for the cohort. Most TCR sequences were observed very rarely across donors, whereas some public TCRs were present in many individuals. A few of the identified cytomegalovirus-associated TCR beta chains were confirmed in vitro to be specific for cytomegalovirus antigens. A later analysis found that TCRs clustered in the first cohort also tended to co-occur in the 120 validation repertoires, with approximately 93% of cluster scores above 0. The authors suggested that the approach could potentially be generalized to other disease states and immunological phenotypes. The study listed 150 to 200 TCR beta chains as associated with cytomegalovirus. In both the original and validation cohorts, the classifier was reported to diagnose cytomegalovirus status with high specificity and sensitivity.

Library preparation used the immunoSEQ multiplex PCR assay. The paper's data handling went like this. A statistical classification framework was built for diagnosing cytomegalovirus status from the catalog of TCR beta chain sequences. TCRdb limited this immuneACCESS table to in-frame rearrangements with V and J called. A share of clones is missing; checked studies link under half to unresolved V genes, and the rest is unexplained. V, J and clone size derive from that table, while D and trimming were established from the DNA sequence. For this sample there are around 150,000 clones; approximately 96% appear just once. The ten largest make up around 0.9% of the sample. The donors belonged to the validation cohort of 120 subjects, which was separate from the approximately 660-subject first cohort. This clonotype was sampled from a woman younger than 30 in good health and CMV-seronegative. The sequencing sample was made of PBMCs.

For the CDR3, the sequence is CASSLTSTYEQYF. At the DNA level, the sequence is TGTGCCAGCAGCTTAACGAGTACCTACGAGCAGTACTTC. The rearrangement joined TRBV11-2 to TRBJ2-7; the D gene cannot be named for sure. V is cut by 2 bases and J by 2 bases, and the space between the germline ends is 7 bases. Including cysteine and phenylalanine, the CDR3 has 13 amino acids. Only the CDR3 DNA is retained, 39 bases long and in frame from the first base. CDR1 and CDR2 were assigned from the germline V gene as SGHAT and FQNNGV.